This is a list of T cell receptor beta chains from one sample in a study of neurological immune-mediated disorders. TCRdb itself ran the 5' RACE reads through MiXCR, one entry per CDR3 protein. This table holds 40,000 to 55,000 distinct CDR3 sequences, around 2.9% found once. The sample taken for sequencing was PBMCs. The source of these receptors is a woman between 45 and 60 years old with multiple sclerosis. Both conserved end residues are part of each CDR3. The order of the fields is CDR3 length, J gene, D gene, V gene, clone size, CDR3 DNA, CDR3 protein. D genes are given only for firm matches. Where a row states a size, it is once, few, many or the class of an expanded clone; other rows omit it.

13	TRBJ2-1	TRBD1	TRBV20-1	many	TGCAGTGCTGGGACAGGGGGGGACAATGAGCAGTTCTTC	CSAGTGGDNEQFF
14	TRBJ2-2	-	TRBV28	many	TGTGCCAGCAGTTTTCCTGGAGATCCCGGGGAGCTGTTTTTT	CASSFPGDPGELFF
14	TRBJ2-5	-	TRBV5-1	many	TGCGCCAGCAGCTTGATGCCTAGTCAAGAGACCCAGTACTTC	CASSLMPSQETQYF
16	TRBJ2-2	TRBD2	TRBV2	many	TGTGCCAGCAGTGACAGCGGGGGCACGGGGACCGGGGAGCTGTTTTTT	CASSDSGGTGTGELFF
13	TRBJ1-1	-	TRBV5-1	few	TGCGCCAGCAGCAACGGTCCGAACACTGAAGCTTTCTTT	CASSNGPNTEAFF
13	TRBJ2-1	-	TRBV7-9	many	TGTGCCAGCAGCTTGCCCCGAAGGAATGAGCAGTTCTTC	CASSLPRRNEQFF
17	TRBJ2-5	TRBD2	TRBV4-1	many	TGCGCCAGCAGCCATCGACTAGCGGGGGGGATCTTGGAGACCCAGTACTTC	CASSHRLAGGILETQYF
17	TRBJ2-2	TRBD1	TRBV20-1	many	TGCAGTGCTAGAGCGTCGGACAGGGGGCTACCAACCGGGGAGCTGTTTTTT	CSARASDRGLPTGELFF
13	TRBJ2-1	-	TRBV20-1	many	TGCAGTGCTACCCAGGACAGCTACAATGAGCAGTTCTTC	CSATQDSYNEQFF
15	TRBJ2-1	TRBD1	TRBV2	many	TGTGCCAGCAGTGTTGGACAGGTTCCGGGGAATGAGCAGTTCTTC	CASSVGQVPGNEQFF
15	TRBJ2-4	TRBD1	TRBV20-1	many	TGCAGTGCTAGGACCTTACAGGGGGCAGGAAACATTCAGTACTTC	CSARTLQGAGNIQYF
15	TRBJ2-7	TRBD2	TRBV7-2	many	TGTGCCAGCAGCTTAGGACTAGCGGGAGTTTACGAGCAGTACTTC	CASSLGLAGVYEQYF
13	TRBJ2-5	-	TRBV5-6	many	TGTGCCAGCAGCTTGACTGGGTCGGGGACCCAGTACTTC	CASSLTGSGTQYF
18	TRBJ2-1	TRBD2	TRBV5-1	many	TGCGCCAGCAGCAGAAAGACACTAGCGGGAGGTTCCTACAATGAGCAGTTCTTC	CASSRKTLAGGSYNEQFF
13	TRBJ1-5	-	TRBV10-3	many	TGTGCCATCAGTTCTGGCGGTGAACAGCCCCAGCATTTT	CAISSGGEQPQHF
15	TRBJ2-1	-	TRBV5-1	many	TGCGCCAGCAGCTTGGTGCAATCTGTAGGCAATGAGCAGTTCTTC	CASSLVQSVGNEQFF
14	TRBJ1-1	TRBD1	TRBV20-1	many	TGCAGTGCTAGAGTACCACAGGGGCCCACTGAAGCTTTCTTT	CSARVPQGPTEAFF
13	TRBJ1-2	-	TRBV27	many	TGTGCCAGCAGTTTCAGGGTTGACTATGGCTACACCTTC	CASSFRVDYGYTF
14	TRBJ2-3	-	TRBV5-1	many	TGCGCCAGCCAACGTTTCCCTGGCACAGATACGCAGTATTTT	CASQRFPGTDTQYF
13	TRBJ1-1	TRBD1	TRBV20-1	many	TGCAGTGCTAAGAACGACAGGGTTCACGGGGCTTTCTTT	CSAKNDRVHGAFF
17	TRBJ2-3	TRBD2	TRBV3-1	many	TGTGCCAGCAGCCAAGATCTGGGGGGGAGGCGAACAGATACGCAGTATTTT	CASSQDLGGRRTDTQYF
16	TRBJ2-1	TRBD2	TRBV24-1	many	TGTGCCACCAGTGACCCTAGCGGGGATTCCTACAATGAGCAGTTCTTC	CATSDPSGDSYNEQFF
16	TRBJ2-5	TRBD2	TRBV12-3/TRBV12-4	many	TGTGCCAGCAGTCTCCTCCTTGCGGGACTAGCGGTGACCCAGTACTTC	CASSLLLAGLAVTQYF
14	TRBJ2-1	TRBD2	TRBV10-2	-	TGCGCCACGGGACTAGCGGGGGTCTACAATGAGCAGTTCTTC	CATGLAGVYNEQFF
15	TRBJ1-4	-	TRBV7-3	many	TGTGCCAGCAGCCTAACGGGGGGAGCTAATGAAAAACTGTTTTTT	CASSLTGGANEKLFF
10	TRBJ1-2	-	TRBV20-1	many	TGCAGTGCTAAGGAGGATGGCTACACCTTC	CSAKEDGYTF
16	TRBJ2-3	TRBD2	TRBV5-6	many	TGTGCCAGCAGCTTGGGACTAGCGGGGGATGAAGATACGCAGTATTTT	CASSLGLAGDEDTQYF
14	TRBJ1-3	-	TRBV5-1	many	TGCGCCAGCAGCCTGGGCGCAGTCGGAAACACCATATATTTT	CASSLGAVGNTIYF
12	TRBJ1-5	-	TRBV27	many	TGTGCCAGCAGCGCAAGCAATCAGCCCCAGCATTTT	CASSASNQPQHF
15	TRBJ1-1	TRBD1	TRBV20-1	many	TGCAGTGCAACGACAGGGTTTGAGAAGAACACTGAAGCTTTCTTT	CSATTGFEKNTEAFF